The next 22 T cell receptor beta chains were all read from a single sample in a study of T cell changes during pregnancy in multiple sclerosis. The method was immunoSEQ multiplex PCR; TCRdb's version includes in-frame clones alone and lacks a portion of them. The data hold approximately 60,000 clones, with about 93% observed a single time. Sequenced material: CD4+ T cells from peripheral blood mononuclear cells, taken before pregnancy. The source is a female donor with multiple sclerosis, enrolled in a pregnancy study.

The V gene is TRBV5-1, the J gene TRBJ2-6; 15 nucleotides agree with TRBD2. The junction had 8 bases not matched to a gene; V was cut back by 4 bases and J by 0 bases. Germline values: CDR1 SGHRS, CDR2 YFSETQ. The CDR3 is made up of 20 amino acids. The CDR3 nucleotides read TGCGCCAGCAGCAAAGGACTAGCGGGAGGGGCAAGCTCTGGGGCCAACGTCCTGACTTTC. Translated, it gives CASSKGLAGGASSGANVLTF.

This chain's CDR3 is CAWSVPGIEQYF. CDR3 DNA sequence: TGTGCCTGGAGTGTACCGGGTATCGAGCAGTACTTC. The chain recombines TRBV30 with TRBJ2-7; D is uncertain. This CDR3 spans 12 amino acids. Trimming removed 0 bases at V and 6 bases at J, with 9 bases between. Germline values: CDR1 GTSNPN, CDR2 SVGIG (reference sequence).

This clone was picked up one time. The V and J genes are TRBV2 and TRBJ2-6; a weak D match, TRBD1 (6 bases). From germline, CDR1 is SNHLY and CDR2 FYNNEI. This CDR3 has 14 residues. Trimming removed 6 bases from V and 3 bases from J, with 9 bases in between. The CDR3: CASRQGGGANVLTF. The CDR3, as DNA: TGTGCCAGCAGACAGGGCGGTGGGGCCAACGTCCTGACTTTC.

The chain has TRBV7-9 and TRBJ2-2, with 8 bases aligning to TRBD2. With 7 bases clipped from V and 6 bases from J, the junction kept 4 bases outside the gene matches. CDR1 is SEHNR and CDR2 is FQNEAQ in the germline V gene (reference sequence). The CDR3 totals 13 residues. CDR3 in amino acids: CASILSGAGELFF. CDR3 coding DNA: TGTGCCAGCATCCTTAGCGGGGCCGGGGAGCTGTTTTTT.

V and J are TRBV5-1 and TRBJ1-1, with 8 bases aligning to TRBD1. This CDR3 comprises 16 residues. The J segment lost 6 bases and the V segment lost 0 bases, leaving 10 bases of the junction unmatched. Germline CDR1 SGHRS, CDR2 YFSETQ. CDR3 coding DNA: TGCGCCAGCAGCTTGGGCGGGACAGGTCGGAGCGCTGAAGCTTTCTTT. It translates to CASSLGGTGRSAEAFF.

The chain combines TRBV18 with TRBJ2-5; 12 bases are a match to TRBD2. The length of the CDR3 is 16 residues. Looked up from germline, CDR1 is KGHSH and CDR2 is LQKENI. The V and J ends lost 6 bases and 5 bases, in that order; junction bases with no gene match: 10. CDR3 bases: TGTGCCAGCTCTCCCCCGGGACTAGCGGGTTTGGAGACCCAGTACTTC. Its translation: CASSPPGLAGLETQYF.

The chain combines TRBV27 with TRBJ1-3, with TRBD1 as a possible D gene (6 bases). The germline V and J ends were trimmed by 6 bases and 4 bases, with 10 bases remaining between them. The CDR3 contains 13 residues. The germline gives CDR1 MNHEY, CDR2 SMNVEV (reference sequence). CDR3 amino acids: CASRPTGGNTIYF. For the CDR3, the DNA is TGTGCCAGCAGACCAACAGGGGGAAACACCATATATTTT.

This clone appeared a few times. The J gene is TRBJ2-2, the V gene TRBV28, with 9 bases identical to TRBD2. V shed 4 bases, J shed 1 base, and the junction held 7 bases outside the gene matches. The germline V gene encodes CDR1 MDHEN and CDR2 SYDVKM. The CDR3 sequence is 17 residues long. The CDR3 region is CASSSTTSGLNTGELFF. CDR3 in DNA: TGTGCCAGCAGTTCCACGACTAGCGGACTGAACACCGGGGAGCTGTTTTTT.

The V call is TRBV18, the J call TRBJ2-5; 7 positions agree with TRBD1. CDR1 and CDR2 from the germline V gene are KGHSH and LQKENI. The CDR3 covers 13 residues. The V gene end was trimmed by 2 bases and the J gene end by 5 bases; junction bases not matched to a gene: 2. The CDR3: CASSPNRGETQYF. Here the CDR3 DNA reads TGTGCCAGCTCACCAAACAGGGGCGAGACCCAGTACTTC.

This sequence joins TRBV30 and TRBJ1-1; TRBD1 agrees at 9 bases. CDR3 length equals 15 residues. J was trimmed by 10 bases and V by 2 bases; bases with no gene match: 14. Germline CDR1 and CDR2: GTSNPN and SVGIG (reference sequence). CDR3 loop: CAWSNSGTGRMGAFF. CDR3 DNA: TGTGCCTGGAGTAATTCGGGGACAGGGCGTATGGGAGCTTTCTTT.

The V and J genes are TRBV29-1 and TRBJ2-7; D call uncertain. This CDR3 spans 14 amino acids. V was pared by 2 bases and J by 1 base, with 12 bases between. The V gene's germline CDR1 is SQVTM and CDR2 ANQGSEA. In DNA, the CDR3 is TGCAGCGTTGAAATATCTCGGTTGTCCTACGAGCAGTACTTC. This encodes CSVEISRLSYEQYF.

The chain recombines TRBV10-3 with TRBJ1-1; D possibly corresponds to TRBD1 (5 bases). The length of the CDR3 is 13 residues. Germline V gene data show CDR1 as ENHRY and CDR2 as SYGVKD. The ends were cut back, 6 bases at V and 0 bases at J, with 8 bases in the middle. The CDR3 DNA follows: TGTGCCATCAGGACAGATATGAACACTGAAGCTTTCTTT. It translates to CAIRTDMNTEAFF.

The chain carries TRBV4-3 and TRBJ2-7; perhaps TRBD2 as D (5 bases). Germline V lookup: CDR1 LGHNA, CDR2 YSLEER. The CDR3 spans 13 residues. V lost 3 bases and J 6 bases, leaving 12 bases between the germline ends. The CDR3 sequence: CASSHTGESEQYF. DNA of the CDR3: TGCGCCAGCAGCCACACCGGGGAAAGCGAGCAGTACTTC.

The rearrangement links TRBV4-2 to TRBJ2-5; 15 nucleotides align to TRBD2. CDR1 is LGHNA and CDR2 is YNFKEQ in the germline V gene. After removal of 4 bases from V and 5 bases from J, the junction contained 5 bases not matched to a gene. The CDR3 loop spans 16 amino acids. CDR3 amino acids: CASSPGLAGGLETQYF. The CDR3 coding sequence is TGTGCCAGCAGCCCCGGACTAGCGGGAGGGCTCGAGACCCAGTACTTC.

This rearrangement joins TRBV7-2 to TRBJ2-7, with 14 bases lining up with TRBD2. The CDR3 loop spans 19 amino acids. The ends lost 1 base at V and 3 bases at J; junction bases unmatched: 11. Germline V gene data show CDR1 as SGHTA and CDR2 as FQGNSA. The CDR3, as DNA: TGTGCCAGCAGCTTAGACCCGCGGACTAGCGGGAGGTCTCACTACGAGCAGTACTTC. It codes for CASSLDPRTSGRSHYEQYF.

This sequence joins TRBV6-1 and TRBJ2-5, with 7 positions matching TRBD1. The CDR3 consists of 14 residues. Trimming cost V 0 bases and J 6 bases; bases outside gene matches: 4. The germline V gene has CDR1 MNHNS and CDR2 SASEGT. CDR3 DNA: TGTGCCAGCAGTGAAGCAGGGGGCAGCCAGACCCAGTACTTC. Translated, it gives CASSEAGGSQTQYF.

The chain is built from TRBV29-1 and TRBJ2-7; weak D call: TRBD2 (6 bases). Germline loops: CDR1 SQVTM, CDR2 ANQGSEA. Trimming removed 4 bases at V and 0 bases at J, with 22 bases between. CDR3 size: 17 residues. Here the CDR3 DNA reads TGCAGCGTTGTCTTCGGTGCCAGTGGGAGGTCCTCCTACGAGCAGTACTTC. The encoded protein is CSVVFGASGRSSYEQYF.

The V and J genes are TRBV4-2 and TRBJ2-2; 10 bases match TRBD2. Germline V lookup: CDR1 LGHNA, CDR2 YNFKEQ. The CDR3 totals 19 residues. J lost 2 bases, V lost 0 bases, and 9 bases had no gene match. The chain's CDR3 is CASSQDRGLADSNTGELFF. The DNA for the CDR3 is TGTGCCAGCAGCCAAGATAGAGGACTAGCGGACTCAAACACCGGGGAGCTGTTTTTT.

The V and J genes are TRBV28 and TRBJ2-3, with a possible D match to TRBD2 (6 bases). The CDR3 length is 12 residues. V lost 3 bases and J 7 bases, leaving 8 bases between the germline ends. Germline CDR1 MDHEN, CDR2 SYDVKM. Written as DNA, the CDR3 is TGTGCCAGCAGTTTGGCGGGAAATACGCAGTATTTT. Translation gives CASSLAGNTQYF.

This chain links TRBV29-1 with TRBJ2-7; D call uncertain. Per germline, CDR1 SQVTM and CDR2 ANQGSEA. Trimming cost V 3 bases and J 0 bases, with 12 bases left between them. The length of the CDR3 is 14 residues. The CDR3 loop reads CSVEARQSSYEQYF. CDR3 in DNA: TGCAGCGTTGAGGCCAGGCAGAGCTCCTACGAGCAGTACTTC.

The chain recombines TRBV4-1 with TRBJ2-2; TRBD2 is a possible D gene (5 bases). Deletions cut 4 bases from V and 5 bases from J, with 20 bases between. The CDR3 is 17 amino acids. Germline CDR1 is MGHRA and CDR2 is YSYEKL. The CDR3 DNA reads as TGCGCCAGCAGCCCAATGGGGTCTAGCAGTACGACCGGGGAGCTGTTTTTT. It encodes CASSPMGSSSTTGELFF.

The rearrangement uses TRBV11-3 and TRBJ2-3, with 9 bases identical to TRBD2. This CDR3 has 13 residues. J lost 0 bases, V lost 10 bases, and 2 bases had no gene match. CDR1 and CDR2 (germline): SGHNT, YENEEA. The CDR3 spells CATSGTSTDTQYF. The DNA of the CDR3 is TGTGCCACTAGCGGGACTAGCACAGATACGCAGTATTTT.